This entry features one TCR beta chain sequence. CDR1 LGHNT and CDR2 FRNRAP come from the germline V gene. Deletions cut 0 bases from V and 3 bases from J, with 11 bases between. The CDR3 sequence is 16 residues long. Original methodology: Amplification from reference gene primers served as the basis for estimated nucleated cell counts. The assay was immunoSEQ multiplex PCR, and TCRdb's table has in-frame clones only and misses some. That table furnishes V, J and clone size, whereas the DNA furnished D and trimming. The table records approximately 470,000 clones, roughly nine tenths of them present only once. This entry is derived from a study of blood T cell repertoires in COVID-19. Across the study: Specimens from acute and convalescent COVID-19 originated in the United States, Italy and Spain. Nucleic acid was either cDNA or gDNA, and it came from T cells, B-cell-depleted T cells, or PBMCs.

Recovered status applied to Cohort 3 donors who had two consecutive negative PCRs. It also applied to those with clearance or with symptom resolution. The sequencing input was PBMCs or T cells enriched from blood (not recorded which). The TCR sequence derives from a woman aged 18-29 years who had recovered from COVID-19. V usage is TRBV12-5 and J usage is TRBJ1-4; a possible D gene is TRBD1 (5 bases). This chain's CDR3 is CASGLVPGDSNEKLFF. CDR3 bases: TGTGCTAGTGGTTTGGTACCGGGGGACTCTAATGAAAAACTGTTTTTT.